One sample yielded the 29 T cell receptor beta chains listed below, sequenced in a study of blood T cell repertoires in COVID-19. Generated by immunoSEQ multiplex PCR, the TCRdb table keeps only in-frame clones and is missing some. The repertoire has around 50,000 clones, approximately 90% of them found once; the top ten carry more than 20%. What was sequenced was peripheral blood. The receptors were gathered from a woman aged 80 or older with COVID-19, enrolled during active disease.

The chain couples TRBV29-1 to TRBJ1-2; D call uncertain. This CDR3 has 14 residues. Trimming left V 4 bases short and J 4 bases short, with 16 bases between. Germline-derived CDR1 and CDR2 are SQVTM and ANQGSEA. Here the CDR3 DNA reads TGCAGCGTTGTGAGTCCCCTAAGAGGCTATGGCTACACCTTC. Translating it yields CSVVSPLRGYGYTF.

This rearrangement joins TRBV6-2 or TRBV6-3 to TRBJ2-2, with D possibly being TRBD2 (6 bases). CDR3 length equals 14 residues. Trimming took off 5 bases at V and 3 bases at J, with 10 bases between the two ends. The germline CDR1 and CDR2 sequences are MNHEY and SVGEGT. CDR3 bases: TGTGCCAGCAGTCCCCGGGGGTACACCGGGGAGCTGTTTTTT. This sequence encodes CASSPRGYTGELFF.

The chain has TRBV7-9 and TRBJ1-3; 11 bases map to TRBD1. This CDR3 region has 15 residues. Germline V lookup: CDR1 SEHNR, CDR2 FQNEAQ (reference sequence). The V segment lost 3 bases and the J segment 4 bases; nucleotides outside the gene matches: 2. The CDR3 loop is CASSLGQGEGNTIYF. DNA of the CDR3: TGTGCCAGCAGCTTGGGACAGGGGGAAGGAAACACCATATATTTT.

The table lists this clone with a count of one. V gene TRBV12-5 combines with J gene TRBJ1-6, with 8 bases that match TRBD1. The CDR3 is made up of 15 amino acids. Germline CDR1 and CDR2: LGHNT and FRNRAP. The V gene end was trimmed by 0 bases and the J gene end by 7 bases; junction bases not matched to a gene: 2. The CDR3 nucleotides read TGTGCTAGTGGTTTGGTTCGGACAGGGAATTCACCCCTCCACTTT. The encoded protein is CASGLVRTGNSPLHF.

The gene calls are TRBV6-5 and TRBJ1-6, with 7 bases matching TRBD1. Germline CDR1 is MNHEY and CDR2 is SVGAGI. The CDR3 contains 16 residues. With 0 bases clipped from V and 10 bases from J, the junction kept 9 bases outside the gene matches. In DNA form, the CDR3 reads TGTGCCAGCAGTTACTCGAGGAGACAGGGCCAATCACCCCTCCACTTT. Translation gives CASSYSRRQGQSPLHF.

The CDR3 DNA reads as TGTGCCTGGAGCACGAACGGGGGAGGTCAGCCCCAGCATTTT. The encoded protein is CAWSTNGGGQPQHF. This chain joins TRBV30 and TRBJ1-5; D might be TRBD1 (5 bases). V was shortened by 3 bases and J by 6 bases, with 15 bases between the two germline ends. Germline CDR1 is GTSNPN and CDR2 is SVGIG (reference sequence). This CDR3 is 14 amino acids long.

The J gene is TRBJ2-1, the V gene TRBV6-1; 11 bases match TRBD2. Germline CDR1 is MNHNS and CDR2 is SASEGT. Unmatched junction bases numbered 7, after V lost 0 bases and J lost 15 bases. The CDR3 runs to 14 residues. DNA for the CDR3: TGTGCCAGCAGTGAAGCGAGTAGCGGGGGGGCCGGGTTCTTC. Amino acid sequence: CASSEASSGGAGFF.

The table lists this clone with a count of one. The chain recombines TRBV5-1 with TRBJ2-3; D is uncertain. Trimming stripped 4 bases from V and 3 bases from J, with 6 bases between. The length of the CDR3 is 12 residues. Germline CDR1 SGHRS, CDR2 YFSETQ. CDR3 amino acids: CASSKTTDTQYF. CDR3 coding DNA: TGCGCCAGCAGCAAAACAACAGATACGCAGTATTTT.

The chain joins TRBV4-1 to TRBJ2-1, with a weak D call TRBD1 (6 bases). Germline V gives CDR1 MGHRA, CDR2 YSYEKL. V lost 0 bases to trimming and J lost 0 bases, with 12 bases between them. The CDR3 consists of 17 residues. The DNA of the CDR3 is TGCGCCAGCAGCCAAGAGGGGGCTATTAGCTCCTACAATGAGCAGTTCTTC. Amino acid sequence: CASSQEGAISSYNEQFF.

The CDR3 loop reads CASSLAGVRDLLTGELFF. The CDR3 DNA reads TGTGCCAGCAGCTTGGCGGGGGTCCGGGATTTACTCACCGGGGAGCTGTTTTTT. The chain is built from TRBV7-9 and TRBJ2-2; 7 nucleotides line up with TRBD2. From germline, CDR1 is SEHNR and CDR2 FQNEAQ (reference sequence). V dropped 3 bases and J dropped 4; count of bases not matched to a gene: 14. The CDR3 is 18 residues long.

This clone was recorded once. CDR3 bases: TGTGCCAGCACCAAGCGCGGGTATGGAGCAGATACGCAGTATTTT. Its translation: CASTKRGYGADTQYF. The V call is TRBV27, the J call TRBJ2-3; D may be TRBD2 (5 bases). The V gene lost 7 bases and the J gene lost 4 bases, with 18 bases spanning the gap. CDR1 and CDR2 (germline): MNHEY, SMNVEV (reference sequence). CDR3 size: 15 residues.

The chain joins TRBV5-1 to TRBJ2-7; D unresolved. The CDR3 runs 13 residues. Trimming shortened V by 4 bases and J by 2 bases, and 10 bases separated the two germline ends. Germline values: CDR1 SGHRS, CDR2 YFSETQ. The CDR3 sequence: CASSPITTYEQYF. The DNA for the CDR3 is TGCGCCAGCAGCCCTATTACTACCTACGAGCAGTACTTC.

This clone occurred a few times. V usage is TRBV5-1 and J usage is TRBJ2-3; D not certain. Germline V CDR1 and CDR2: SGHRS, YFSETQ. V was clipped by 2 bases and J by 0 bases, with 7 bases between them. The CDR3 extends over 14 amino acids. The CDR3 sequence is CASSFGASTDTQYF. CDR3 bases: TGCGCCAGCAGCTTTGGAGCTAGCACAGATACGCAGTATTTT.

This clone was seen more than once but under ten times. This may be a read error: a much more frequent sequence differs by one nucleotide. The chain joins TRBV20-1 to TRBJ2-7; no clear D. In germline, CDR1 is DFQATT, CDR2 SNEGSKA (reference sequence). This CDR3 is built from 11 residues. Trimming stripped 0 bases from V and 4 bases from J, with 4 bases between. The CDR3, as DNA: TGCAGTGCTAGAGATCAGTACGAGCAGTACTTC. Its translation is CSARDQYEQYF.

This chain links TRBV7-2 with TRBJ2-7; 13 bases align to TRBD2. V lost 4 bases, J lost 9 bases, and 9 bases stayed unmatched. Germline assignment: CDR1 SGHTA and CDR2 FQGNSA. This CDR3 spans 15 amino acids. The CDR3 bases are TGTGCCAGCAGCTCCTTCGGGACTAGCGGGGTTAGGCAGTACTTC. It translates to CASSSFGTSGVRQYF. The variable domain in full, completed from reference TRBV7-2 and TRBJ2-7, reads GAGVSQSPSNKVTEKGKDVELRCDPISGHTALYWYRQSLGQGLEFLIYFQGNSAPDKSGLPSDRFSAERTGGSVSTLTIQRTQQEDSAVYLCASSSFGTSGVRQYFGPGTRLTVT.

This chain links TRBV5-1 with TRBJ2-7; 8 positions agree with TRBD1. V gave up 0 bases and J gave up 5 bases; unmatched junction bases: 4. This CDR3 has 14 amino acids. CDR1 and CDR2 (germline): SGHRS, YFSETQ. The CDR3: CASSLAGGHDEQYF. The CDR3 DNA follows: TGCGCCAGCAGCTTGGCAGGGGGCCATGACGAGCAGTACTTC.

Only one count was recorded for this clone. The rearrangement joins TRBV10-3 to TRBJ1-4; TRBD1 matches at 10 bases. The CDR3 consists of 14 residues. Germline V gene sequence: CDR1 ENHRY, CDR2 SYGVKD. Trimming at V came to 6 bases and at J to 10 bases, leaving 8 bases not matched to a gene. The CDR3 nucleotides are TGTGCCATCAGGAAAGGGACAGGGGAGGGAAAACTGTTTTTT. Its protein product is CAIRKGTGEGKLFF.

The genes are TRBV19 and TRBJ2-2; D perhaps matches TRBD2 (6 bases). Per the germline V gene, CDR1 is LNHDA and CDR2 is SQIVND (reference sequence). The CDR3 extends over 17 amino acids. V lost 7 bases to trimming and J lost 3 bases, with 21 bases between them. Here the CDR3 reads CASKGLRFAADTGELFF. The CDR3 region has the DNA TGTGCCAGTAAGGGACTGCGATTTGCGGCGGACACCGGGGAGCTGTTTTTT.

The rearrangement links TRBV10-3 to TRBJ2-3, with 9 bases fitting TRBD2. Trimming removed 10 bases from V and 0 bases from J; junction bases left unmatched: 11. The germline gives CDR1 ENHRY, CDR2 SYGVKD. This CDR3 comprises 16 residues. CDR3 DNA sequence: TGTGCCACTCGAGCGACTAGCGGAAGGAGCACAGATACGCAGTATTTT. This translates into CATRATSGRSTDTQYF.

The chain's CDR3 is CASSPLGDRVYNEQFF. CDR3 bases: TGTGCCAGCTCACCATTGGGGGACAGGGTTTACAATGAGCAGTTCTTC. V gene TRBV18 combines with J gene TRBJ2-1; 9 nucleotides line up with TRBD1. V was clipped by 2 bases and J by 4 bases; unmatched bases: 6. The CDR3 is made up of 16 amino acids. The V gene's germline CDR1 is KGHSH and CDR2 LQKENI.

This clone was observed a handful of times. The genes are TRBV30 and TRBJ1-2; D call uncertain. Germline V lookup: CDR1 GTSNPN, CDR2 SVGIG (reference sequence). There are 12 residues in the CDR3. V dropped 1 base and J dropped 7 bases, with 10 bases sitting between them. The chain's CDR3 is CAWSAGVGGYTF. The CDR3 DNA follows: TGTGCCTGGAGTGCCGGAGTGGGTGGCTACACCTTC.

This clone has only one observation. The rearrangement joins TRBV5-4 to TRBJ1-2; TRBD1 might be the D (6 bases). Looked up from germline, CDR1 is SGHNT and CDR2 is YYREEE (reference sequence). The CDR3 is made up of 15 amino acids. The V gene lost 1 base and the J gene lost 8 bases, with 18 bases spanning the gap. The CDR3 region has the DNA TGTGCCAGCAGCTTGTCCGGGACACCCTCGGGCGGCTACACCTTC. Residues: CASSLSGTPSGGYTF.

The chain has TRBV18 and TRBJ2-1; D is ambiguous. Per germline, CDR1 KGHSH and CDR2 LQKENI. The CDR3 runs 13 residues. V was shortened by 0 bases and J by 3 bases, with 3 bases between the two germline ends. The CDR3 nucleotides are TGTGCCAGCTCACCACCTAACTACAATGAGCAGTTCTTC. Translated: CASSPPNYNEQFF.

The chain couples TRBV6-5 to TRBJ2-7, with 9 bases lining up with TRBD1. V dropped 5 bases and J dropped 3; count of bases not matched to a gene: 5. Germline V CDR1 and CDR2: MNHEY, SVGAGI. The CDR3 runs to 14 residues. The CDR3 DNA reads TGTGCCAGCAGTAATGGGGACAGGGTCTACGAGCAGTACTTC. This sequence encodes CASSNGDRVYEQYF.

The J gene is TRBJ1-1, the V gene TRBV5-5, with 9 nucleotides matching TRBD1. V was clipped by 4 bases and J by 10 bases; unmatched bases: 14. CDR1 is SGHKS and CDR2 is YYEKEE in the germline V gene (reference sequence). The CDR3 runs to 15 residues. The CDR3 spells CASSPPGQGGGGAFF. The CDR3, as DNA: TGTGCCAGCAGCCCCCCGGGACAGGGAGGGGGGGGAGCTTTCTTT.

V and J are TRBV7-9 and TRBJ1-3, with D hard to call. This CDR3 has 14 residues. Looked up from germline, CDR1 is SEHNR and CDR2 is FQNEAQ (reference sequence). The V end was cut by 1 base, the J end by 0 bases, with 4 bases between. CDR3 residues: CASSLVLSGNTIYF. DNA for the CDR3: TGTGCCAGCAGCTTAGTCCTCTCTGGAAACACCATATATTTT.

A single count supports this clone. The chain joins TRBV7-2 to TRBJ2-5; no firm D call. V lost 5 bases and J lost 8, with 15 bases in between. The CDR3 covers 13 residues. Per germline, CDR1 SGHTA and CDR2 FQGNSA. CDR3 loop: CASSLDGSTTQYF. CDR3 in DNA: TGTGCCAGCAGCCTAGATGGTAGCACAACCCAGTACTTC.

This rearrangement joins TRBV30 to TRBJ1-4, with D possibly TRBD1 on 6 matching bases. V shed 3 bases and J shed 12 bases, with 11 bases lying between them. The CDR3 runs to 11 residues. CDR1 GTSNPN and CDR2 SVGIG come from the germline V gene (reference sequence). CDR3 amino acids: CAWSLGGQLFF. The CDR3 bases are TGTGCCTGGAGCCTAGGGGGACAACTGTTTTTT.

This clone has just a few counts. This chain links TRBV5-4 with TRBJ2-6; 11 positions agree with TRBD2. Germline trimming cut 5 bases from V and 0 bases from J; bases unmatched to any gene: 1. The V gene's germline CDR1 is SGHNT and CDR2 YYREEE (reference sequence). The CDR3 totals 16 residues. The CDR3 DNA sequence: TGTGCCAGCAGTAGCGGGGGGGCCTCTGGGGCCAACGTCCTGACTTTC. Translation: CASSSGGASGANVLTF.